These T cell receptor beta chains were read from a single sample in a study of blood T cell repertoires in COVID-19. The table came from immunoSEQ multiplex PCR; TCRdb's copy has only in-frame clones and leaves some out. The profile covers 100,000 or so clones, with less than 95% appearing a single time and 2% to 2.5% taken by the ten largest. The material sequenced was peripheral blood. These receptors were collected from a human donor with active COVID-19. The donor label of this sample is uncertain. Both conserved end residues are part of each CDR3. A D gene is named only where the DNA matches it firmly. Rows give clone size only sometimes, using once, few, many, or a class for an expanded clone.

j_call: TRBJ2-5
d_call: NA
v_call: TRBV7-8
clone_size: NA
cdr3_aa: CASSPPRASDGETQYF
cdr3_nt: TGTGCCAGCAGCCCCCCTCGAGCTAGCGATGGGGAGACCCAGTACTTC

j_call: TRBJ2-5
d_call: TRBD1
v_call: TRBV2
clone_size: NA
cdr3_aa: CASSDIRTGGRETQYF
cdr3_nt: TGTGCCAGCAGTGATATAAGGACAGGGGGCAGAGAGACCCAGTACTTC

j_call: TRBJ2-2
d_call: TRBD2
v_call: TRBV5-1
clone_size: NA
cdr3_aa: CASSVGLAGGTGELFF
cdr3_nt: TGCGCCAGCAGCGTAGGACTAGCGGGGGGAACCGGGGAGCTGTTTTTT

j_call: TRBJ2-2
d_call: TRBD2
v_call: TRBV28
clone_size: NA
cdr3_aa: CASRSGGPTGELFF
cdr3_nt: TGTGCCAGCAGGTCGGGGGGACCCACCGGGGAGCTGTTTTTT

j_call: TRBJ1-1
d_call: NA
v_call: TRBV29-1
clone_size: NA
cdr3_aa: CSVEDLRGFRDTEAFF
cdr3_nt: TGCAGCGTTGAAGATCTTCGGGGGTTTAGGGACACTGAAGCTTTCTTT

j_call: TRBJ1-4
d_call: NA
v_call: TRBV7-2
clone_size: NA
cdr3_aa: CASSPRTTTNEKLFF
cdr3_nt: TGTGCCAGCAGCCCTAGGACAACAACTAATGAAAAACTGTTTTTT

j_call: TRBJ2-1
d_call: TRBD1
v_call: TRBV29-1
clone_size: NA
cdr3_aa: CSVDLRGLGNEQFF
cdr3_nt: TGCAGCGTTGATTTAAGGGGGCTAGGTAATGAGCAGTTCTTC

j_call: TRBJ2-3
d_call: NA
v_call: TRBV28
clone_size: NA
cdr3_aa: CASSLGTRTTDTQYF
cdr3_nt: TGTGCCAGCAGTTTAGGGACAAGGACCACAGATACGCAGTATTTT

j_call: TRBJ1-4
d_call: TRBD1
v_call: TRBV4-1
clone_size: NA
cdr3_aa: CASSYRDRDEKLFF
cdr3_nt: TGCGCCAGCAGCTACCGGGACAGAGATGAAAAACTGTTTTTT

j_call: TRBJ1-1
d_call: NA
v_call: TRBV7-2
clone_size: NA
cdr3_aa: CASSREGLNTEAFF
cdr3_nt: TGTGCCAGCAGTCGGGAGGGGCTGAACACTGAAGCTTTCTTT

j_call: TRBJ1-4
d_call: NA
v_call: TRBV5-5
clone_size: NA
cdr3_aa: CASSLPGGEEKLFF
cdr3_nt: TGTGCCAGCAGCCTCCCTGGAGGGGAAGAAAAACTGTTTTTT

j_call: TRBJ2-1
d_call: TRBD2
v_call: TRBV6-2/TRBV6-3
clone_size: NA
cdr3_aa: CASSYSMGTSGPSSYNEQFF
cdr3_nt: TGTGCCAGCAGTTACTCGATGGGGACTAGCGGGCCAAGCTCCTACAATGAGCAGTTCTTC

j_call: TRBJ1-6
d_call: TRBD1
v_call: TRBV6-6
clone_size: NA
cdr3_aa: CASSYPRDRGGDLHF
cdr3_nt: TGTGCCAGCAGTTACCCCCGGGACAGGGGCGGGGACCTCCACTTT

j_call: TRBJ2-2
d_call: TRBD2
v_call: TRBV4-2
clone_size: NA
cdr3_aa: CASSQGTSGANTGELFF
cdr3_nt: TGTGCCAGCAGCCAAGGGACTAGCGGGGCGAACACCGGGGAGCTGTTTTTT

j_call: TRBJ2-1
d_call: NA
v_call: TRBV5-3
clone_size: once
cdr3_aa: CARAGVVTYNEQFF
cdr3_nt: TGTGCCAGAGCCGGGGTTGTTACCTACAATGAGCAGTTCTTC

j_call: TRBJ2-7
d_call: TRBD1
v_call: TRBV28
clone_size: NA
cdr3_aa: CASRFDRGSYEQYF
cdr3_nt: TGTGCCAGCAGATTCGACAGGGGCAGCTACGAGCAGTACTTC

j_call: TRBJ1-4
d_call: TRBD1
v_call: TRBV27
clone_size: NA
cdr3_aa: CASSSDDRGWREKLFF
cdr3_nt: TGTGCCAGCAGTTCGGATGACAGGGGTTGGCGCGAAAAACTGTTTTTT

j_call: TRBJ1-6
d_call: NA
v_call: TRBV7-9
clone_size: NA
cdr3_aa: CASSLDLRSPLHF
cdr3_nt: TGTGCCAGCAGCTTAGATCTCAGATCACCCCTCCACTTT

j_call: TRBJ1-1
d_call: NA
v_call: TRBV14
clone_size: NA
cdr3_aa: CASSQHRDTEAFF
cdr3_nt: TGTGCCAGCAGCCAACACAGGGACACTGAAGCTTTCTTT

j_call: TRBJ1-6
d_call: TRBD1
v_call: TRBV2
clone_size: NA
cdr3_aa: CASSGDRGQEEYNSPLHF
cdr3_nt: TGTGCCAGCAGCGGGGACAGGGGGCAGGAAGAATATAATTCACCCCTCCACTTT

j_call: TRBJ1-2
d_call: TRBD1
v_call: TRBV10-3
clone_size: NA
cdr3_aa: CAISALKGQGHGYTF
cdr3_nt: TGTGCCATCAGTGCCCTCAAAGGACAGGGACATGGCTACACCTTC

j_call: TRBJ1-2
d_call: NA
v_call: TRBV5-6
clone_size: NA
cdr3_aa: CASSFRGIGSYGYTF
cdr3_nt: TGTGCCAGCAGCTTCAGGGGCATAGGGTCGTATGGCTACACCTTC

j_call: TRBJ2-2
d_call: NA
v_call: TRBV6-5
clone_size: NA
cdr3_aa: CASSYSRAGELFF
cdr3_nt: TGTGCCAGCAGTTACTCGAGGGCCGGGGAGCTGTTTTTT

j_call: TRBJ2-3
d_call: NA
v_call: TRBV5-6
clone_size: NA
cdr3_aa: CASSLLEPDTQYF
cdr3_nt: TGTGCCAGCAGCTTACTTGAACCAGATACGCAGTATTTT

j_call: TRBJ1-1
d_call: NA
v_call: TRBV3-1/TRBV3-2
clone_size: NA
cdr3_aa: CATYTGTEAFF
cdr3_nt: TGTGCCACTTACACGGGTACTGAAGCTTTCTTT

j_call: TRBJ2-7
d_call: NA
v_call: TRBV27
clone_size: NA
cdr3_aa: CASSPTRGGYGYEQYF
cdr3_nt: TGTGCCAGCAGTCCGACCCGCGGGGGCTACGGATACGAGCAGTACTTC

j_call: TRBJ2-3
d_call: TRBD1
v_call: TRBV6-4
clone_size: few
cdr3_aa: CASSPRQGADTQYF
cdr3_nt: TGTGCCAGCAGTCCTAGACAGGGTGCAGATACGCAGTATTTT

j_call: TRBJ1-3
d_call: TRBD1
v_call: TRBV7-9
clone_size: NA
cdr3_aa: CASRPQGAFGNTIYF
cdr3_nt: TGTGCCAGCAGACCACAGGGGGCATTTGGAAACACCATATATTTT

j_call: TRBJ2-5
d_call: TRBD2
v_call: TRBV18
clone_size: NA
cdr3_aa: CASSTSGEQETQYF
cdr3_nt: TGTGCCAGCTCGACTAGCGGGGAGCAAGAGACCCAGTACTTC

j_call: TRBJ1-6
d_call: NA
v_call: TRBV6-1
clone_size: NA
cdr3_aa: CASSDRGSNSPLHF
cdr3_nt: TGTGCCAGCAGTGATCGCGGTTCTAATTCACCCCTCCACTTT

j_call: TRBJ2-3
d_call: TRBD2
v_call: TRBV3-1/TRBV3-2
clone_size: few
cdr3_aa: CASSPGTSDTDTQYF
cdr3_nt: TGTGCCAGCAGTCCCGGGACTAGCGACACAGATACGCAGTATTTT

j_call: TRBJ2-2
d_call: NA
v_call: TRBV28
clone_size: NA
cdr3_aa: CASSLGGGAGGELFF
cdr3_nt: TGTGCCAGCAGTTTAGGAGGGGGGGCCGGCGGGGAGCTGTTTTTT

j_call: TRBJ1-1
d_call: TRBD1
v_call: TRBV19
clone_size: NA
cdr3_aa: CASSAWTGAEDTEAFF
cdr3_nt: TGTGCCAGTAGTGCTTGGACAGGGGCGGAGGACACTGAAGCTTTCTTT

j_call: TRBJ2-2
d_call: NA
v_call: TRBV28
clone_size: once
cdr3_aa: CASSPRDRNTGELFF
cdr3_nt: TGTGCCAGCAGCCCCCGCGACAGGAACACCGGGGAGCTGTTTTTT

j_call: TRBJ2-2
d_call: TRBD1
v_call: TRBV18
clone_size: NA
cdr3_aa: CASSPNGQASGELFF
cdr3_nt: TGTGCCAGCTCACCCAACGGACAGGCCTCCGGGGAGCTGTTTTTT

j_call: TRBJ2-5
d_call: TRBD2
v_call: TRBV7-2
clone_size: NA
cdr3_aa: CASSLSSSGGQETQYF
cdr3_nt: TGTGCCAGCAGCTTGTCTTCTAGCGGGGGCCAAGAGACCCAGTACTTC

j_call: TRBJ1-2
d_call: NA
v_call: TRBV27
clone_size: NA
cdr3_aa: CASSLSQNSYGYTF
cdr3_nt: TGTGCCAGCAGTTTATCACAGAATAGCTATGGCTACACCTTC

j_call: TRBJ1-2
d_call: TRBD1
v_call: TRBV29-1
clone_size: once
cdr3_aa: CSVDLDRDAFGYTF
cdr3_nt: TGCAGCGTTGACCTGGACAGGGATGCTTTTGGCTACACCTTC

j_call: TRBJ1-5
d_call: TRBD1
v_call: TRBV7-8
clone_size: few
cdr3_aa: CASTPGTGERQPQHF
cdr3_nt: TGTGCCAGCACCCCTGGGACAGGGGAACGTCAGCCCCAGCATTTT

j_call: TRBJ2-7
d_call: NA
v_call: TRBV4-3
clone_size: NA
cdr3_aa: CASSQWPGYEQYF
cdr3_nt: TGCGCCAGCAGCCAATGGCCGGGATACGAGCAGTACTTC

j_call: TRBJ1-3
d_call: NA
v_call: TRBV9
clone_size: NA
cdr3_aa: CASNWGPAGNTIYF
cdr3_nt: TGTGCCAGCAATTGGGGCCCTGCAGGAAACACCATATATTTT

j_call: TRBJ2-1
d_call: NA
v_call: TRBV4-1
clone_size: NA
cdr3_aa: CASSQGQQGHEQFF
cdr3_nt: TGCGCCAGCAGCCAAGGACAACAGGGCCATGAGCAGTTCTTC

j_call: TRBJ2-1
d_call: NA
v_call: TRBV2
clone_size: NA
cdr3_aa: CASSDSRTYNEQFF
cdr3_nt: TGTGCCAGCAGTGATTCGAGGACCTACAATGAGCAGTTCTTC

j_call: TRBJ2-3
d_call: TRBD1
v_call: TRBV7-3
clone_size: NA
cdr3_aa: CASSKTGTAADTQYF
cdr3_nt: TGTGCCAGCAGCAAGACAGGGACAGCGGCAGATACGCAGTATTTT

j_call: TRBJ1-1
d_call: TRBD1
v_call: TRBV5-1
clone_size: NA
cdr3_aa: CASSPGGVSTEAFF
cdr3_nt: TGCGCCAGCAGCCCAGGGGGCGTGAGCACTGAAGCTTTCTTT

j_call: TRBJ2-3
d_call: NA
v_call: TRBV5-4
clone_size: NA
cdr3_aa: CASSGGSDTQYF
cdr3_nt: TGTGCCAGCAGCGGAGGGTCAGATACGCAGTATTTT

j_call: TRBJ2-7
d_call: NA
v_call: TRBV7-2
clone_size: NA
cdr3_aa: CASSNQGSYEQYF
cdr3_nt: TGTGCCAGCAGCAACCAGGGTTCCTACGAGCAGTACTTC

j_call: TRBJ2-3
d_call: NA
v_call: TRBV6-1
clone_size: NA
cdr3_aa: CASSEASPDTQYF
cdr3_nt: TGTGCCAGCAGTGAAGCCTCCCCAGATACGCAGTATTTT

j_call: TRBJ2-1
d_call: TRBD2
v_call: TRBV3-1/TRBV3-2
clone_size: NA
cdr3_aa: CASSLGLADAPGFF
cdr3_nt: TGTGCCAGCAGCCTGGGACTAGCGGACGCACCGGGGTTCTTC

j_call: TRBJ2-3
d_call: TRBD2
v_call: TRBV9
clone_size: NA
cdr3_aa: CASSFGGMADTQYF
cdr3_nt: TGTGCCAGCAGCTTCGGGGGGATGGCGGATACGCAGTATTTT

j_call: TRBJ1-5
d_call: NA
v_call: TRBV5-6
clone_size: NA
cdr3_aa: CASSLGVQGSNQPQHF
cdr3_nt: TGTGCCAGCAGCTTGGGAGTCCAGGGGAGCAATCAGCCCCAGCATTTT

j_call: TRBJ1-1
d_call: NA
v_call: TRBV5-1
clone_size: NA
cdr3_aa: CASRGDTREAFF
cdr3_nt: TGCGCCAGCAGGGGGGACACTAGGGAAGCTTTCTTT

j_call: TRBJ2-1
d_call: NA
v_call: TRBV19
clone_size: NA
cdr3_aa: CASSRRRSSYNEQFF
cdr3_nt: TGTGCCAGTAGTAGAAGACGGAGCTCCTACAATGAGCAGTTCTTC

j_call: TRBJ2-7
d_call: TRBD1
v_call: TRBV4-3
clone_size: NA
cdr3_aa: CASSQDLVVGTGSEEQYF
cdr3_nt: TGCGCCAGCAGCCAAGATTTGGTCGTGGGGACAGGATCCGAAGAGCAGTACTTC

j_call: TRBJ2-7
d_call: NA
v_call: TRBV28
clone_size: NA
cdr3_aa: CASSFETRVYEQYF
cdr3_nt: TGTGCCAGCAGTTTCGAGACACGCGTCTACGAGCAGTACTTC

j_call: TRBJ2-4
d_call: NA
v_call: TRBV21-1
clone_size: NA
cdr3_aa: CASSKGAWQNEVAQYF
cdr3_nt: TGTGCCAGCAGCAAAGGGGCATGGCAAAATGAAGTGGCTCAGTACTTC

j_call: TRBJ2-5
d_call: TRBD2
v_call: TRBV13
clone_size: once
cdr3_aa: CASSPAAGGVLYQETQYF
cdr3_nt: TGTGCCAGCAGCCCCGCCGCGGGGGGAGTCCTATACCAAGAGACCCAGTACTTC